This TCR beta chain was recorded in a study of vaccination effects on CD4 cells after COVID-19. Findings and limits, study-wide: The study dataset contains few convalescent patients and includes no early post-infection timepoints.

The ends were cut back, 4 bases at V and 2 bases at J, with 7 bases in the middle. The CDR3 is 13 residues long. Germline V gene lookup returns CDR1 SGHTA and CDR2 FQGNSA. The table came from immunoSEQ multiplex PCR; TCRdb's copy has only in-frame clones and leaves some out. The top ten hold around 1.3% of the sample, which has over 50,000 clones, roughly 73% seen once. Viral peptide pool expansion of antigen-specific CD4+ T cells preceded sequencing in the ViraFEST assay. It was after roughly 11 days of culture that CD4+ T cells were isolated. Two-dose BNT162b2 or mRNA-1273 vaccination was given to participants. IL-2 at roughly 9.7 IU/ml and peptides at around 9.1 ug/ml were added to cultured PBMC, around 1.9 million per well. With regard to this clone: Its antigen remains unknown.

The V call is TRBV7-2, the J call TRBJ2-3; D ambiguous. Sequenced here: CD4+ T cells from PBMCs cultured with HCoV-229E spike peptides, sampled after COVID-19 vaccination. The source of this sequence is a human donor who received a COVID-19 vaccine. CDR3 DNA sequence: TGTGCCAGCAGCTCCAGACCCACAGATACGCAGTATTTT. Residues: CASSSRPTDTQYF.